This entry lists 10 T cell receptor beta chains sequenced from one sample in a study of Graves' ophthalmopathy and Graves' hyperthyroidism. The TCR beta CDR3 regions underwent amplification from RNA transcripts. HTBI primers primed a first-round RT-PCR, and a second-round multiplex PCR followed. TCRdb reprocessed the multiplex PCR reads via MiXCR and lists one record per CDR3 protein. This table holds hundreds of thousands of distinct CDR3 sequences, about a fifth found once. Sequenced: peripheral blood. The receptors were sampled from a woman under 30 with stable Graves' hyperthyroidism. Some clones in this sample may be carry-over from other donors' samples.

This clonotype was observed many times. This chain connects TRBV27 to TRBJ2-7, with D possibly TRBD1 on 6 matching bases. CDR3 length equals 14 residues. Trimming pared 3 bases from V and 2 bases from J, leaving 11 bases between. CDR1 and CDR2 (germline): MNHEY, SMNVEV (reference sequence). CDR3 amino acids: CASSFGTSTYEQYF. CDR3 in DNA: TGTGCCAGCAGTTTTGGGACATCCACCTACGAGCAGTACTTC.

This clonotype was seen repeatedly, ten times or more. V gene TRBV28 combines with J gene TRBJ1-2, with D hard to call. CDR1 MDHEN and CDR2 SYDVKM come from the germline V gene. The CDR3 sequence is 15 residues long. The V and J ends lost 7 bases and 2 bases respectively, with 17 bases between them. CDR3 DNA sequence: TGTGCCAGCAACGGACCCGGCCTGGCAAACTATGGCTACACCTTC. It is translated as CASNGPGLANYGYTF.

V is TRBV7-8 and J is TRBJ1-1, with unresolved D. Germline CDR1 reads SGHVS; CDR2 reads FQNEAQ. The CDR3 sequence is 15 residues long. Trimming stripped 1 base from V and 1 base from J, with 10 bases between. CDR3 sequence: CASSLVLWRNTEAFF. DNA for the CDR3: TGTGCCAGCAGCTTAGTGCTTTGGAGGAACACTGAAGCTTTCTTT.

In its sample, this clonotype was seen many times. The chain has TRBV20-1 and TRBJ1-5, with TRBD1 as a possible D gene (5 bases). The CDR3 has 12 amino acids. Germline V gives CDR1 DFQATT, CDR2 SNEGSKA (reference sequence). With 0 bases removed from V and 6 bases from J, the gap between germline ends came to 6 bases. The CDR3: CSARDGGQPQHF. The CDR3 nucleotides are TGCAGTGCTAGAGATGGGGGTCAGCCCCAGCATTTT.

DNA for the CDR3: TGTGCCAGCACTGCCCAATCAGGGGGCAGTTATGGCTACACCTTC. Translation gives CASTAQSGGSYGYTF. The chain carries TRBV12-3 or TRBV12-4 and TRBJ1-2, with 8 bases matching TRBD1. The V and J ends lost 7 bases and 5 bases, in that order; junction bases with no gene match: 12. This CDR3 has 15 amino acids.

This clonotype occurred many times. The chain uses TRBV7-9 and TRBJ1-2, with 8 positions matching TRBD1. This CDR3 is built from 14 residues. The junction had 12 bases not matched to a gene; V was cut back by 11 bases and J by 4 bases. Germline V gene lookup returns CDR1 SEHNR and CDR2 FQNEAQ (reference sequence). CDR3 in DNA: TGTGCCGGTTCCTCGGGACAGGACCGCTATGGCTACACCTTC. It yields the protein CAGSSGQDRYGYTF.

This clonotype was detected ten times or more. The V call is TRBV11-1, the J call TRBJ2-5, with 9 bases aligning to TRBD2. Germline trimming cut 1 base from V and 5 bases from J; bases unmatched to any gene: 14. CDR1 and CDR2 from the germline V gene are SGHAT and FQDESV (reference sequence). The CDR3 loop spans 18 amino acids. The CDR3 bases are TGTGCCAGCAGCTTAGGAGGTAGCGGGAGCGGCCGGCGGGAGACCCAGTACTTC. It translates to CASSLGGSGSGRRETQYF. The variable domain in full, with the rest retrieved from reference TRBV11-1 and TRBJ2-5, is EAEVAQSPRYKITEKSQAVAFWCDPISGHATLYWYRQILGQGPELLVQFQDESVVDDSQLPKDRFSAERLKGVDSTLKIQPAELGDSAMYLCASSLGGSGSGRRETQYFGPGTRLLVL.

This clonotype was picked up a small number of times. The chain uses TRBV20-1 and TRBJ2-2; no clear D. Germline lookup yields CDR1 DFQATT and CDR2 SNEGSKA (reference sequence). Trimming removed 0 bases at V and 1 base at J, with 6 bases between. The CDR3 extends over 14 amino acids. DNA of the CDR3: TGCAGTGCTAGAGATGAGGTGAACACCGGGGAGCTGTTTTTT. It is translated as CSARDEVNTGELFF.

The chain couples TRBV20-1 to TRBJ1-2; D is undetermined. Trimming removed 3 bases from V and 2 bases from J, with 7 bases in between. Germline V gene data show CDR1 as DFQATT and CDR2 as SNEGSKA (reference sequence). This CDR3 contains 12 residues. The CDR3 bases are TGCAGTGCTAGGTATCAGAACTATGGCTACACCTTC. Encoded protein: CSARYQNYGYTF.

The table lists this clonotype with many counts. J is TRBJ1-2 and V is TRBV27, with D possibly being TRBD1 (5 bases). V lost 5 bases to trimming and J lost 3 bases, with 10 bases between them. CDR1 and CDR2 from the germline V gene are MNHEY and SMNVEV (reference sequence). The CDR3 is made up of 13 amino acids. The CDR3 is CASSRDGYYGYTF. The CDR3 coding sequence is TGTGCCAGCAGTAGGGACGGGTACTATGGCTACACCTTC.